This T cell receptor beta chain was recovered during a study of blood T cells in healthy people across ages. Germline-derived CDR1 and CDR2 are LGHDT and YNNKEL (reference sequence). Trimming stripped 4 bases from V and 5 bases from J, with 12 bases between. CDR3 length equals 15 residues. A J-beta primer mix and a sample-barcoded 5' primer were used in a second PCR of roughly 7 to 12 cycles. From the 5' RACE reads, TCRdb called clonotypes with MiXCR, one entry per CDR3 protein. The table has 910,000 or so distinct CDR3 sequences, approximately 50% seen once; the top ten hold about 21%. The chain uses TRBV3-1 and TRBJ1-6, with D possibly being TRBD1 (5 bases). The sequence was collected from a woman in her fifties or sixties in good health. Material: blood. The CDR3, as DNA: TGTGCCAGCAGCCGCGGGACGGGCGATAATTCACCCCTCCACTTT. Translation gives CASSRGTGDNSPLHF.